One TCR beta chain is described in this entry. At the time of sampling, donors were nominally healthy, though unrecorded immune exposures were likely. The sample is drawn from a study of cytomegalovirus exposure and HLA in healthy donors. Use of 60 Vbeta and 13 Jbeta primers characterized the PCR. Authors' methods: In a later analysis, 80 million to 100 million unique TCR beta chains included roughly 11 million shared by two or more donors. This table comes from immunoSEQ multiplex PCR, and its TCRdb copy is limited to in-frame clones, with some not included. V and J calls and clone size follow that table, whereas D and trimming were derived from the DNA. Here the sample spans 150,000 to 200,000 clones, 79% being singletons. The sample consisted of PBMCs. This receptor was identified in a middle-aged woman in good health and CMV-seronegative.

The CDR3 spells CASGTEKHF. The CDR3 bases are TGTGCCAGCGGAACGGAGAAGCATTTT. V and J are TRBV5-6 and TRBJ1-5; no firm D call. Between the trimmed V and J ends, which lost 7 bases and 14 bases, there was a span of 10 bases. Germline assignment: CDR1 SGHDT and CDR2 YYEEEE. This CDR3 is built from 9 residues.